A single sample is the source of the 11 T cell receptor beta chains below, sequenced in a study of blood T cells in healthy people across ages. Using a J-beta primer mix together with a sample-barcoded 5' primer, a second PCR was run for roughly 6 to 12 cycles. TCRdb recomputed calls from the 5' RACE reads with MiXCR, one row per CDR3 protein. The table includes 750,000 to 950,000 distinct CDR3 sequences, more than 25% detected once. In addition, the sample was reused for a study of T cells of mothers and their children.

Sequencing was carried out using blood. These receptors were taken from a boy younger than 18 in good health.

The chain uses TRBV20-1 and TRBJ2-5; weak D call: TRBD2 (6 bases). There are 13 residues in the CDR3. V lost 5 bases, J lost 1 base, and 11 bases lay in between. The germline V gene has CDR1 DFQATT and CDR2 SNEGSKA (reference sequence). The CDR3 DNA reads TGCAGTGCTTTTTCGACTAGCCAAGAGACCCAGTACTTC. It encodes CSAFSTSQETQYF.

This rearrangement joins TRBV20-1 to TRBJ2-7; weak D call: TRBD2 (5 bases). The J call may be faulty, since TRBJ2-1 better matches the DNA end. Germline V CDR1 and CDR2: DFQATT, SNEGSKA (reference sequence). The CDR3 consists of 11 residues. The CDR3 DNA reads as TGCAGTGCTCCGGACTTTAATGAGCAGTTCTTC. Encoded protein: CSAPDFNEQFF.

This clonotype was seen more than once but under ten times. V and J are TRBV21-1 and TRBJ2-7; the table gives TRBD1 as D, unverified against the DNA. TRBV21-1 is flagged as a pseudogene. The CDR3 loop spans 14 amino acids. The CDR3 region is CASSKEQGSYEQYF. The CDR3 DNA reads as TGTGCCAGCAGCAAGGAACAGGGATCCTACGAGCAGTACTTC.

V gene TRBV19 combines with J gene TRBJ2-1; D remains unclear. Germline V CDR1 and CDR2: LNHDA, SQIVND (reference sequence). The CDR3 contains 14 residues. The V and J ends lost 6 bases and 8 bases respectively, with 17 bases between them. The CDR3 protein is CASRASATWDEQFF. In DNA, the CDR3 is TGTGCCAGTAGGGCGAGCGCCACCTGGGATGAGCAGTTCTTC.

Of note for this clonotype: Its ends do not fully match the called genes, so a read error is possible. The chain has TRBV28 and TRBJ2-7; D perhaps matches TRBD2 (6 bases). This CDR3 contains 11 residues. Germline CDR1 is MDHEN and CDR2 is SYDVKM. This CDR3 is CATSWGDEQYF. The CDR3 region has the DNA TGTGCCACCAGTTGGGGGGACGAGCAGTACTTC.

This clonotype was detected a few times. J is TRBJ2-7 and V is TRBV6-6; D perhaps matches TRBD1 (5 bases). The germline V gene encodes CDR1 MNHNY and CDR2 SVGAGI (reference sequence). Trimming removed 4 bases at V and 1 base at J, with 14 bases between. The CDR3 consists of 15 residues. The CDR3 spells CASSWLGQNSYEQYF. The CDR3 DNA sequence: TGTGCCAGCAGTTGGTTGGGGCAAAATTCCTACGAGCAGTACTTC.

This rearrangement joins TRBV28 to TRBJ2-5; 7 nucleotides match TRBD2. This CDR3 spans 14 amino acids. Germline lookup yields CDR1 MDHEN and CDR2 SYDVKM. V lost 4 bases, J lost 5 bases, and 7 bases stayed unmatched. In DNA, the CDR3 is TGTGCCAGCAGTTCGGACTGGGGGGGTGAGACCCAGTACTTC. It encodes CASSSDWGGETQYF.

J is TRBJ2-5 and V is TRBV20-1, with D unresolved. There are 13 residues in the CDR3. Per germline, CDR1 DFQATT and CDR2 SNEGSKA (reference sequence). V was shortened by 5 bases and J by 2 bases, with 12 bases between the two germline ends. In DNA, the CDR3 is TGCAGTGCTCCTTCCGCGGCGCAAGAGACCCAGTACTTC. Its translation: CSAPSAAQETQYF.

The rearrangement uses TRBV4-1 and TRBJ2-7, with 9 bases aligning to TRBD1. The CDR3 has 16 amino acids. Germline lookup yields CDR1 MGHRA and CDR2 YSYEKL. V gave up 0 bases and J gave up 1 base; unmatched junction bases: 4. CDR3 loop: CASSQEVGQGSYEQYF. CDR3 nucleotides: TGCGCCAGCAGCCAAGAAGTGGGACAGGGTTCCTACGAGCAGTACTTC.

A few counts support this clonotype. The chain recombines TRBV5-1 with TRBJ2-5, with D unclear. The CDR3 has 14 residues. V dropped 0 bases and J dropped 3 bases, with 9 bases sitting between them. Germline CDR1 SGHRS, CDR2 YFSETQ. CDR3 nucleotides: TGCGCCAGCAGCTTGGACGGTGGGGAAGAGACCCAGTACTTC. The encoded protein is CASSLDGGEETQYF.

With regard to this clonotype: A read error may account for a junction end that differs from germline. This chain uses TRBV4-1 with TRBJ1-3; D uncertain. The CDR3 totals 16 residues. CDR1 and CDR2 (germline): MGHRA, YSYEKL. The CDR3 spells CASSQVTVSSGDTIYF. For the CDR3, the DNA is TGCGCCAGCAGCCAAGTAACAGTCAGCTCTGGAGACACCATATATTTT.